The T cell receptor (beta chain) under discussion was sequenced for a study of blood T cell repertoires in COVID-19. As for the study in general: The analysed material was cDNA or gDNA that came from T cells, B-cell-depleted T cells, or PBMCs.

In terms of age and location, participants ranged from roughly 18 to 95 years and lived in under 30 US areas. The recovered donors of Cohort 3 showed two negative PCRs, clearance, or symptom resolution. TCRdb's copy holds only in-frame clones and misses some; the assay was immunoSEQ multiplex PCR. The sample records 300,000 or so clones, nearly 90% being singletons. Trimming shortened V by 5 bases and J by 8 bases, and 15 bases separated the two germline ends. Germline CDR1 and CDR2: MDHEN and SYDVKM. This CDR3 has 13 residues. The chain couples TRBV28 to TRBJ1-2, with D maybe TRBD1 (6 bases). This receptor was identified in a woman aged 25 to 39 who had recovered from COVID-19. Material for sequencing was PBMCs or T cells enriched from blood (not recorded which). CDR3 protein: CASSDYQGSGYTF. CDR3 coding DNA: TGTGCCAGCAGTGATTACCAGGGGAGCGGCTACACCTTC.